This T cell receptor (beta chain) stems from a study of identical twins. General study results and limits: The models gave estimates that fell short of the out-of-frame TCR alpha sharing seen in monozygotic twins. Zero-insertion analyses were open to partial confounding by invariant MAIT and iNKT cells. Insertions were fewer in abundant cord blood beta clonotypes, whereas memory repertoires showed none of this pattern.

Template switching (which added a universal primer site) was used, and cDNA carried unique molecular identifiers. From the 5' RACE reads, TCRdb called clonotypes with MiXCR, one entry per CDR3 protein. Among more than 1.5 million distinct CDR3 sequences, around 29% were seen once, and the ten largest hold around 0.25%. This clonotype was seen a few times. Its target is unknown. CDR3 length: 14 residues. V was pared by 4 bases and J by 11 bases, with 13 bases of the junction left unmatched. Germline lookup yields CDR1 SGHDN and CDR2 FVKESK. Input material: cord blood. The gene calls are TRBV14 and TRBJ1-1, with 7 bases lining up with TRBD1. The TCR originated in a newborn girl in good health. In nucleotides, the CDR3 is TGTGCCAGCAGCCTTTCGACAGGGCGCCGAAGGGCTTTCTTT. This sequence encodes CASSLSTGRRRAFF.